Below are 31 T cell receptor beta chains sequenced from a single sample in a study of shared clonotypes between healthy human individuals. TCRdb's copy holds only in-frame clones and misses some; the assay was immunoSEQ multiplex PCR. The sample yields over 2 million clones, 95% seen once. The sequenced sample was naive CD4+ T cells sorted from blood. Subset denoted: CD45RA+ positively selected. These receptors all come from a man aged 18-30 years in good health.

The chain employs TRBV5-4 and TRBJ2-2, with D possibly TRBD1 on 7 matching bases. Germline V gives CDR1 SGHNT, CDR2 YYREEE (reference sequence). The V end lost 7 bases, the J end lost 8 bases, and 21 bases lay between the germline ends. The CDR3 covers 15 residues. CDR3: CASQGSSGGPGELFF. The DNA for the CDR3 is TGTGCCAGCCAGGGTAGTTCAGGGGGGCCTGGGGAGCTGTTTTTT.

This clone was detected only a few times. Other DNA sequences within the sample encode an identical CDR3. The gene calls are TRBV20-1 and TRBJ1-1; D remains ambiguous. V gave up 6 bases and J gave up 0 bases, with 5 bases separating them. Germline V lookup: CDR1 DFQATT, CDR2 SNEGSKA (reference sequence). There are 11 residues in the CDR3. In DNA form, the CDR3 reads TGCAGTGCAGGTATGAACACTGAAGCTTTCTTT. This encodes CSAGMNTEAFF.

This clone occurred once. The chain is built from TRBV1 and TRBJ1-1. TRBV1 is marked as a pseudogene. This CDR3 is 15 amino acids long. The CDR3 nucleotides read TGCACCAGCAGCCAAGATTACGGGGGCGGCACTGAAGCTTTCTTT. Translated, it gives CTSSQDYGGGTEAFF.

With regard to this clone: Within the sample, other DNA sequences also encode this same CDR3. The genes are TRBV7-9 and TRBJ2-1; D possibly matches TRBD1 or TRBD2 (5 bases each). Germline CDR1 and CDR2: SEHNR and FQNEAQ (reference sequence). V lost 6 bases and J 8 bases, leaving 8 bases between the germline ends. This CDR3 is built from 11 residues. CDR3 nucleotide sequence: TGTGCCAGCAGTCTGGGGGATGAGCAGTTCTTC. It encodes CASSLGDEQFF. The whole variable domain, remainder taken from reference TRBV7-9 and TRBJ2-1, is DTGVSQNPRHKITKRGQNVTFRCDPISEHNRLYWYRQTLGQGPEFLTYFQNEAQLEKSRLLSDRFSAERPKGSFSTLEIQRTEQGDSAMYLCASSLGDEQFFGPGTRLTVL.

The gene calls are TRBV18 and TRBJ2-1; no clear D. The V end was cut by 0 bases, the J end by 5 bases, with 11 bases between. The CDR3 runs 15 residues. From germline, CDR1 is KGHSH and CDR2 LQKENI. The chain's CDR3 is CASSPPKRDNNEQFF. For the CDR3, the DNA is TGTGCCAGCTCACCACCGAAGCGAGACAACAATGAGCAGTTCTTC.

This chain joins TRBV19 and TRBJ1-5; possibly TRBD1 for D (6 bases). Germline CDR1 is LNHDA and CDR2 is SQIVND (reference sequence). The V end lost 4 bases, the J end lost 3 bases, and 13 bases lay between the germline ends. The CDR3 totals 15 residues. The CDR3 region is CASSSVRDTNQPQHF. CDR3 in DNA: TGTGCCAGTAGTAGCGTCCGGGACACCAATCAGCCCCAGCATTTT.

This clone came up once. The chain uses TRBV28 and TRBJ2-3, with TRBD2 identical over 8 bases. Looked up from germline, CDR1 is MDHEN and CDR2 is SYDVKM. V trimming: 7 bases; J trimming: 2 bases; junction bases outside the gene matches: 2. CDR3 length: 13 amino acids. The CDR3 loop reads CASIAGTTDTQYF. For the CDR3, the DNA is TGTGCCAGCATAGCGGGGACCACAGATACGCAGTATTTT.

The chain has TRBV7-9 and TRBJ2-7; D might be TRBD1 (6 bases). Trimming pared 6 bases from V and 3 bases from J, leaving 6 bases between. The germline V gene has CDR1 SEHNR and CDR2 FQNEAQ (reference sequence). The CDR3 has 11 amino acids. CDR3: CASRDSYEQYF. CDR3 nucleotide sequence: TGTGCCAGCAGGGACAGCTACGAGCAGTACTTC.

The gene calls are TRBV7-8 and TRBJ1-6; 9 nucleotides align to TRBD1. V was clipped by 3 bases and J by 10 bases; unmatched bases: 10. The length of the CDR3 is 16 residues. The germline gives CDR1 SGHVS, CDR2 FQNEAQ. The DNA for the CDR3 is TGTGCCAGCAGCTTGGGGCGACAGGGGGGAGGCTCACCCCTCCACTTT. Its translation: CASSLGRQGGGSPLHF.

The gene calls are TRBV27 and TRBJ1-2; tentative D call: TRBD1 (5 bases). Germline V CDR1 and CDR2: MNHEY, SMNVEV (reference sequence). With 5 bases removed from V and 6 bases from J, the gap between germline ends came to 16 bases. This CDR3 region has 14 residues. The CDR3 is CASSPIPDRNGYTF. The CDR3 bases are TGTGCCAGCAGTCCTATACCCGACAGAAATGGCTACACCTTC.

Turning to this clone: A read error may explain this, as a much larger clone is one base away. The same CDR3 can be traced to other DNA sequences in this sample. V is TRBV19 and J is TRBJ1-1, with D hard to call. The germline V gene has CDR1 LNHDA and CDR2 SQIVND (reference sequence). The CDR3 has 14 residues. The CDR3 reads CASSRLPANTEAFF. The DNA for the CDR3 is TGTGCCAGTAGTCGGTTGCCCGCGAACACCGAAGCTTTCTTT.

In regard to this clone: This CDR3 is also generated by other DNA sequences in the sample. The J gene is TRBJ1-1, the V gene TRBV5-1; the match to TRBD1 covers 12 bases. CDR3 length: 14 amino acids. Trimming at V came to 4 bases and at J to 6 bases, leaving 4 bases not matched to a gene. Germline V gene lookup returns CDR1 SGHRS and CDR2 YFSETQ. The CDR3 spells CASSPGTGGPEAFF. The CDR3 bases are TGCGCCAGCAGCCCCGGGACAGGGGGCCCTGAAGCTTTCTTT.

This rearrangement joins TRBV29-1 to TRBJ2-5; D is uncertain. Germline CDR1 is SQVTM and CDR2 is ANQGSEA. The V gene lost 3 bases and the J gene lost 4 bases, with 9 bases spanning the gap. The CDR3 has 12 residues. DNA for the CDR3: TGCAGCGTTGACCCTTGGTCAGAGACCCAGTACTTC. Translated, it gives CSVDPWSETQYF. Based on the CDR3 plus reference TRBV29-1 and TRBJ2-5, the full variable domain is SAVISQKPSRDICQRGTSLTIQCQVDSQVTMMFWYRQQPGQSLTLIATANQGSEATYESGFVIDKFPISRPNLTFSTLTVSNMSPEDSSIYLCSVDPWSETQYFGPGTRLLVL.

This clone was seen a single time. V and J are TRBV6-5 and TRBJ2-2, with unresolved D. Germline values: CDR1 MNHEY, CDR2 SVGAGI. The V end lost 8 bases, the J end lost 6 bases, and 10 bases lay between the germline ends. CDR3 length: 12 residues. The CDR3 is CASQKSAGELFF. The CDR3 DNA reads TGTGCCAGCCAAAAATCGGCCGGGGAGCTGTTTTTT.

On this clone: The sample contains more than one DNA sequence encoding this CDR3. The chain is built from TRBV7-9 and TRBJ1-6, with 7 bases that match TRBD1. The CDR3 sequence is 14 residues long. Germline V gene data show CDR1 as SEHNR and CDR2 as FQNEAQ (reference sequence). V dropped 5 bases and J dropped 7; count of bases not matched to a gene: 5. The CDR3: CASSPGTDNSPLHF. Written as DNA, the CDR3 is TGTGCCAGCAGCCCCGGGACAGACAATTCACCCCTCCACTTT.

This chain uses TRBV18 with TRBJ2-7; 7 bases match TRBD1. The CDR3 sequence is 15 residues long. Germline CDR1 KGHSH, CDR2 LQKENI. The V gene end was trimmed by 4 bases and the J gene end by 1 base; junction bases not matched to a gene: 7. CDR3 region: CASSLGTVNSYEQYF. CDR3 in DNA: TGTGCCAGCTCACTCGGGACAGTTAATTCCTACGAGCAGTACTTC.

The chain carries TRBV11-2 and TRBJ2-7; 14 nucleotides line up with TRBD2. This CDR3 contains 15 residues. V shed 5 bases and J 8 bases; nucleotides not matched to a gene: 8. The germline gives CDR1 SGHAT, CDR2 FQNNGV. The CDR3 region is CASSPQGLAGAKQYF. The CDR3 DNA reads TGTGCCAGCAGCCCACAGGGACTAGCGGGAGCAAAGCAGTACTTC.

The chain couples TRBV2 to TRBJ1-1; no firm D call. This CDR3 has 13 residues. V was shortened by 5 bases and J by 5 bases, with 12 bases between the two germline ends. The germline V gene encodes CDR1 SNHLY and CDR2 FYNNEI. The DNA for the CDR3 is TGTGCCAGCAGTCGGACCCCCATGACTGAAGCTTTCTTT. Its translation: CASSRTPMTEAFF. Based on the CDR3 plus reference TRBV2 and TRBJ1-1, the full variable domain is EPEVTQTPSHQVTQMGQEVILRCVPISNHLYFYWYRQILGQKVEFLVSFYNNEISEKSEIFDDQFSVERPDGSNFTLKIRSTKLEDSAMYFCASSRTPMTEAFFGQGTRLTVV.

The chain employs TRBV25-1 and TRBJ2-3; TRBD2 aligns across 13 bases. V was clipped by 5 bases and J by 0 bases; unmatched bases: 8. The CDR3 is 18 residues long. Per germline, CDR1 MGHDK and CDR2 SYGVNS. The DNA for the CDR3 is TGTGCCAGCAGTTTTCCTACTAGCGGGGGGGTAAGCACAGATACGCAGTATTTT. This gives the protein CASSFPTSGGVSTDTQYF.

The CDR3 loop reads CASSSVGYEQYF. DNA of the CDR3: TGTGCCAGCAGTTCGGTAGGCTACGAGCAGTACTTC. This chain links TRBV27 with TRBJ2-7, with D unclear. The CDR3 has 12 amino acids. Germline V CDR1 and CDR2: MNHEY, SMNVEV (reference sequence). V was pared by 4 bases and J by 3 bases, with 7 bases between.

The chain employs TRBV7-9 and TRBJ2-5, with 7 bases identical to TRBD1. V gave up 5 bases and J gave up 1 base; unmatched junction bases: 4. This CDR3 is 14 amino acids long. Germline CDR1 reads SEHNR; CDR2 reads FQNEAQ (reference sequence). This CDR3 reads CASSQTGSQETQYF. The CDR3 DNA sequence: TGTGCCAGCAGCCAGACAGGGTCCCAAGAGACCCAGTACTTC.

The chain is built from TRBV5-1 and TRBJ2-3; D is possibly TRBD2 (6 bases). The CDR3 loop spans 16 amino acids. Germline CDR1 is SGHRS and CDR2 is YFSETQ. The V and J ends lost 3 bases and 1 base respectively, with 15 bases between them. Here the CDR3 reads CASSWGLPDGTDTQYF. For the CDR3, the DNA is TGCGCCAGCAGCTGGGGACTCCCCGACGGCACAGATACGCAGTATTTT.

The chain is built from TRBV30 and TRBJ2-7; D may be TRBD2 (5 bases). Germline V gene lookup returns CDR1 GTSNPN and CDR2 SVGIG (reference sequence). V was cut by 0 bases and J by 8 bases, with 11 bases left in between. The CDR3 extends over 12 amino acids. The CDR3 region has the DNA TGTGCCTGGAGTGTAGTCCGGGAACAGCAGTACTTC. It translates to CAWSVVREQQYF.

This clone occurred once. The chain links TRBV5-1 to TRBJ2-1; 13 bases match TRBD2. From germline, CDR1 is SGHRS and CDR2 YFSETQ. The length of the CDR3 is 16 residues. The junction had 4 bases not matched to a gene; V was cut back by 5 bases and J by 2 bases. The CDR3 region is CASSPLAGGTYNEQFF. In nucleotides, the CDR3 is TGCGCCAGCAGTCCACTAGCGGGAGGGACCTACAATGAGCAGTTCTTC.

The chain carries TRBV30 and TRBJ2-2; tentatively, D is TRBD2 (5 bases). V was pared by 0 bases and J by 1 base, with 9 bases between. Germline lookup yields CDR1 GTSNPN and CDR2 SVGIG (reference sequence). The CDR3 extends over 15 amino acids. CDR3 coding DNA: TGTGCCTGGAGTGTACTCCGGGGGAACACCGGGGAGCTGTTTTTT. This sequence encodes CAWSVLRGNTGELFF.

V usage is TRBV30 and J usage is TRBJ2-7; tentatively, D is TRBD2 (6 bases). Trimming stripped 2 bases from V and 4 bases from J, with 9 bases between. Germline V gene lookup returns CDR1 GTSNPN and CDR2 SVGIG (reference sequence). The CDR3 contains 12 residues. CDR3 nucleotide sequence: TGTGCCTGGAGTTCGGAGGGTTACGAGCAGTACTTC. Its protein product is CAWSSEGYEQYF.

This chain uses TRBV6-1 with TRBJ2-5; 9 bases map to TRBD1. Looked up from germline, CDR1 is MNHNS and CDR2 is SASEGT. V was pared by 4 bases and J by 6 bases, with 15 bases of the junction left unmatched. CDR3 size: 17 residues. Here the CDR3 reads CASSGPPGTGKDKTQYF. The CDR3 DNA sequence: TGTGCCAGCAGTGGACCCCCCGGGACAGGGAAGGACAAGACCCAGTACTTC.

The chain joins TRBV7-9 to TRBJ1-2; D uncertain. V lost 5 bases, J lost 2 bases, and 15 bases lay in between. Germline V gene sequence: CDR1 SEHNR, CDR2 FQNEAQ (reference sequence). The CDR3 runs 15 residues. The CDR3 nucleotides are TGTGCCAGCAGCCCCAATAACCCAGAGAACTATGGCTACACCTTC. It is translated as CASSPNNPENYGYTF. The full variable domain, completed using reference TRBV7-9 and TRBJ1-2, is DTGVSQNPRHKITKRGQNVTFRCDPISEHNRLYWYRQTLGQGPEFLTYFQNEAQLEKSRLLSDRFSAERPKGSFSTLEIQRTEQGDSAMYLCASSPNNPENYGYTFGSGTRLTVV.

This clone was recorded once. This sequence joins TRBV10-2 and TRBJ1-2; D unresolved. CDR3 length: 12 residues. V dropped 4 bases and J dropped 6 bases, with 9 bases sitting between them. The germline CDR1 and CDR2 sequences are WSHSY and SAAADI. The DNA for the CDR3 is TGCGCCAGCAGTGTAGGCGGGGATGGCTACACCTTC. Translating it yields CASSVGGDGYTF.

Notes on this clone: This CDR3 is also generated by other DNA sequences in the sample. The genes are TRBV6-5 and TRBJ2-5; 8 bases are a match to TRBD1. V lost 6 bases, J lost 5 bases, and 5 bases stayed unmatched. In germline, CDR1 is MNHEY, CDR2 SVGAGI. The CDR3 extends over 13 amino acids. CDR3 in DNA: TGTGCCAGCAGGGGGACAGGAAGGGAGACCCAGTACTTC. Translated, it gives CASRGTGRETQYF.

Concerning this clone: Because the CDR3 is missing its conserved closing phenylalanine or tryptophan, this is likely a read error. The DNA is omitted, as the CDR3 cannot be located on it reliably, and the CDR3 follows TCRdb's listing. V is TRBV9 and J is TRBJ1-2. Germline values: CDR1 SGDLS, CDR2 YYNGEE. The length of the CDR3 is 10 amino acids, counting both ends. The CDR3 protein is CASSVGNGPL.